This note documents a single T cell receptor (beta chain) sequence. The CDR3 sequence is 16 residues long. Per germline, CDR1 LNHDA and CDR2 SQIVND (reference sequence). Trimming cost V 3 bases and J 2 bases; bases outside gene matches: 4. The sample originates from a study of cytomegalovirus exposure and HLA in healthy donors. The PCR had 60 Vbeta and 13 Jbeta primers. Clones were read by immunoSEQ multiplex PCR, and TCRdb kept only the in-frame ones, dropping some. The repertoire holds some 150,000 clones, with about 81% as singletons. The sequence came from a woman in her fifties or sixties in good health and CMV-seropositive. The specimen was PBMCs. V usage is TRBV19 and J usage is TRBJ2-7; TRBD2 aligns across 13 bases. CDR3 protein: CASSMVTSGGPYEQYF. DNA for the CDR3: TGTGCCAGTAGTATGGTGACTAGCGGGGGGCCCTACGAGCAGTACTTC.